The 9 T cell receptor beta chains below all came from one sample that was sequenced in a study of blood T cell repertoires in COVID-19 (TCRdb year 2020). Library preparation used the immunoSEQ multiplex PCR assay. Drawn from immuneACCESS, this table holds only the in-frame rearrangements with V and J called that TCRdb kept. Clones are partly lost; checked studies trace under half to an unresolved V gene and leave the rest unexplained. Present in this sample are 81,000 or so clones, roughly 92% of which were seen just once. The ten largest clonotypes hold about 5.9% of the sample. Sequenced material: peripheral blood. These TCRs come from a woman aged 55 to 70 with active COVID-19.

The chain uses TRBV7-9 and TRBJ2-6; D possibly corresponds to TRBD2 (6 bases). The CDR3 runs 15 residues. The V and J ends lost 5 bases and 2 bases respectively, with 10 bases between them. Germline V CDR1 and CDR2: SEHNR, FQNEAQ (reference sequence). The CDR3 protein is CASSPGGAGANVLTF. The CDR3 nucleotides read TGTGCCAGCAGCCCCGGAGGGGCTGGGGCCAACGTCCTGACTTTC.

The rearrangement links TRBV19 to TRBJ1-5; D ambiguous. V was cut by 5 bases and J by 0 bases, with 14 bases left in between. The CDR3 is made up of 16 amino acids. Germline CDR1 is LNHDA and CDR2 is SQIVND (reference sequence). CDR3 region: CASSARDWYSNQPQHF. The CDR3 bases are TGTGCCAGTAGTGCGAGAGACTGGTATAGCAATCAGCCCCAGCATTTT. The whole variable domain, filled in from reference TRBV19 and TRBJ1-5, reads DGGITQSPKYLFRKEGQNVTLSCEQNLNHDAMYWYRQDPGQGLRLIYYSQIVNDFQKGDIAEGYSVSREKKESFPLTVTSAQKNPTAFYLCASSARDWYSNQPQHFGDGTRLSIL.

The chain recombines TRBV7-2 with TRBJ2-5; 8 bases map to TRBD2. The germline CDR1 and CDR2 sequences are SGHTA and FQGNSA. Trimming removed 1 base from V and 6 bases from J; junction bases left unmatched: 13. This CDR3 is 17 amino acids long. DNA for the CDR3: TGTGCCAGCAGCTTAGGGGCGGGGGGCGCAATCGGGCAGACCCAGTACTTC. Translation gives CASSLGAGGAIGQTQYF.

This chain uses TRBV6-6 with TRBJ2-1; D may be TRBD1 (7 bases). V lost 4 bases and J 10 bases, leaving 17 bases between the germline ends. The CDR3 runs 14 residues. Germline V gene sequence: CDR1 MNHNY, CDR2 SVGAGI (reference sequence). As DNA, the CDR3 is TGTGCCAGCAGTTCCGGAAACAGGGGAGGCGAGCAGTTCTTC. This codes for CASSSGNRGGEQFF.

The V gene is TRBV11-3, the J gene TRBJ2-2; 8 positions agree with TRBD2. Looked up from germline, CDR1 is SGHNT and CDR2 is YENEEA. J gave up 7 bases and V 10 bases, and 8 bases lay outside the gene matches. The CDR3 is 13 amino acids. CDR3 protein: CAITGGPGGELFF. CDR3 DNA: TGTGCCATCACGGGAGGGCCCGGCGGGGAGCTGTTTTTT. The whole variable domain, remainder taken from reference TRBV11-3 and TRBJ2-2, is EAGVVQSPRYKIIEKKQPVAFWCNPISGHNTLYWYLQNLGQGPELLIRYENEEAVDDSQLPKDRFSAERLKGVDSTLKIQPAELGDSAVYLCAITGGPGGELFFGEGSRLTVL.

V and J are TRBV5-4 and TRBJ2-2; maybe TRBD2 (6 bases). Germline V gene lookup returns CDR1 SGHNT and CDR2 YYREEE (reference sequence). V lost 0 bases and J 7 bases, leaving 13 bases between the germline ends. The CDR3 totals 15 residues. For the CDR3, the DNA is TGTGCCAGCAGCTTGGTCGGCGGGGTAGACGGGGAGCTGTTTTTT. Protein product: CASSLVGGVDGELFF.

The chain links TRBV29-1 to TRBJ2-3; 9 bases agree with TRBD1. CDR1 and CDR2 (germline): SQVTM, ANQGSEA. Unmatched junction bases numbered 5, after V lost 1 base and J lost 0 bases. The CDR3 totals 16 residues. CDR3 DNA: TGCAGCGTTGAAGGCCGGACAGGGGTTAGCACAGATACGCAGTATTTT. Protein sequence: CSVEGRTGVSTDTQYF.

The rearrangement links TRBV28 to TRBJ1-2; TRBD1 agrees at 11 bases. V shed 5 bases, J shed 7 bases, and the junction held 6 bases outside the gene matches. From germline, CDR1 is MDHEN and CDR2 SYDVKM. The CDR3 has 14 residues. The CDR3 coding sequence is TGTGCCAGCAGTACCGGACAGGGGGCGGCTGGCTACACCTTC. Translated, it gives CASSTGQGAAGYTF.

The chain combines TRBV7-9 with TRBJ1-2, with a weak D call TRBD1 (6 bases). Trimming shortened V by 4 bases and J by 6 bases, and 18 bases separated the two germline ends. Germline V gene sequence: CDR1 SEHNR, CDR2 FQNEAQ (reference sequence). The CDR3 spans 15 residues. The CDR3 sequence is CASSSYAGGAHGYTF. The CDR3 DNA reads TGTGCCAGCAGCTCCTATGCGGGGGGCGCTCATGGCTACACCTTC.